The 13 T cell receptor beta chains in this list originate from one sample, sequenced in a study of PD-1 blockade in classical Hodgkin lymphoma. Sequenced by immunoSEQ multiplex PCR; TCRdb stores in-frame clones only, minus some. The sample yields around 26,000 clones, about 93% seen once. Time point here: newly diagnosed, previously untreated cHL patient sample. Material: peripheral blood mononuclear cells (PBMCs). The receptors come from a human donor with classical Hodgkin lymphoma.

The CDR3 loop reads CASSSGLAVKETQYF. For the CDR3, the DNA is TGCGCCAGCAGCTCCGGACTAGCGGTTAAAGAGACCCAGTACTTC. The chain joins TRBV5-1 to TRBJ2-5; 10 bases are shared with TRBD2. Germline CDR1 SGHRS, CDR2 YFSETQ. V shed 3 bases, J shed 3 bases, and the junction held 5 bases outside the gene matches. The CDR3 spans 15 residues.

This CDR3 reads CASSLASLSYNEQFF. The CDR3 bases are TGTGCCAGCAGCTTAGCTAGTCTTTCCTACAATGAGCAGTTCTTC. The chain has TRBV7-2 and TRBJ2-1; D remains ambiguous. Germline V gives CDR1 SGHTA, CDR2 FQGNSA. V lost 0 bases to trimming and J lost 1 base, with 7 bases between them. The CDR3 covers 15 residues.

The chain combines TRBV9 with TRBJ2-5; no definite D call. Germline values: CDR1 SGDLS, CDR2 YYNGEE. The CDR3 contains 12 residues. The V end lost 0 bases, the J end lost 5 bases, and 5 bases lay between the germline ends. CDR3 DNA sequence: TGTGCCAGCAGCGTAGTTGGGGAGACCCAGTACTTC. Its translation: CASSVVGETQYF.

CDR3 loop: CASSSGASYEQYF. The CDR3 DNA reads as TGTGCCAGCAGCTCAGGGGCCTCCTACGAGCAGTACTTC. The V call is TRBV5-6, the J call TRBJ2-7; tentatively, D is TRBD1 (6 bases). The CDR3 is 13 residues long. Germline loops: CDR1 SGHDT, CDR2 YYEEEE. Trimming cost V 3 bases and J 0 bases, with 7 bases left between them.

This clone showed up just once. The chain is built from TRBV9 and TRBJ2-2; D may be TRBD1 or TRBD2 (7 bases each). Trimming removed 4 bases at V and 6 bases at J, with 13 bases between. The CDR3 consists of 14 residues. Germline lookup yields CDR1 SGDLS and CDR2 YYNGEE. As DNA, the CDR3 is TGTGCCAGCAGCCCAGGGGGGGGAGCCGGGGAGCTGTTTTTT. It codes for CASSPGGGAGELFF.

The J gene is TRBJ1-3, the V gene TRBV7-9; weak D call: TRBD1 (6 bases). Germline lookup yields CDR1 SEHNR and CDR2 FQNEAQ (reference sequence). Trimming left V 5 bases short and J 0 bases short, with 11 bases between. This CDR3 is built from 15 residues. The CDR3 DNA follows: TGTGCCAGCAGCCTTCAGGGGACCTCTGGAAACACCATATATTTT. As protein: CASSLQGTSGNTIYF. Full variable domain (outside the CDR3, taken from reference TRBV7-9 and TRBJ1-3): DTGVSQNPRHKITKRGQNVTFRCDPISEHNRLYWYRQTLGQGPEFLTYFQNEAQLEKSRLLSDRFSAERPKGSFSTLEIQRTEQGDSAMYLCASSLQGTSGNTIYFGEGSWLTVV.

The V call is TRBV7-2, the J call TRBJ2-2, with D perhaps TRBD2 (6 bases). The V gene's germline CDR1 is SGHTA and CDR2 FQGNSA. The CDR3 is 17 residues long. Trimming cost V 0 bases and J 1 base, with 12 bases left between them. CDR3 in DNA: TGTGCCAGCAGCTTAGCGCGGGGCACTTTGAACACCGGGGAGCTGTTTTTT. Protein sequence: CASSLARGTLNTGELFF.

This clone was counted once. The chain links TRBV30 to TRBJ2-6; D possibly corresponds to TRBD1 (6 bases). Trimming cost V 0 bases and J 1 base, with 13 bases left between them. This CDR3 contains 17 residues. Germline CDR1 and CDR2: GTSNPN and SVGIG (reference sequence). DNA of the CDR3: TGTGCCTGGAGTGTACAGGGTCTAAGGTCTGGGGCCAACGTCCTGACTTTC. Amino acids: CAWSVQGLRSGANVLTF.

The chain links TRBV5-6 to TRBJ2-5; D unresolved. Trimming left V 4 bases short and J 2 bases short, with 3 bases between. This CDR3 has 11 amino acids. Germline V gene sequence: CDR1 SGHDT, CDR2 YYEEEE. The CDR3 here is CASSHQETQYF. CDR3 coding DNA: TGTGCCAGCAGCCATCAAGAGACCCAGTACTTC.

The chain uses TRBV5-1 and TRBJ1-2, with 9 bases matching TRBD1. This CDR3 comprises 14 residues. The germline gives CDR1 SGHRS, CDR2 YFSETQ. Germline trimming cut 0 bases from V and 8 bases from J; bases unmatched to any gene: 5. This CDR3 reads CASSLAGTGWGYTF. The CDR3 DNA sequence: TGCGCCAGCAGCTTGGCCGGGACAGGGTGGGGCTACACCTTC.

V gene TRBV9 combines with J gene TRBJ1-2, with 8 bases matching TRBD1. Germline V gene sequence: CDR1 SGDLS, CDR2 YYNGEE. CDR3 size: 14 residues. V lost 4 bases and J lost 2; bases outside the gene matches: 4. CDR3 sequence reads: CASSPNRGNYGYTF. The CDR3 bases are TGTGCCAGCAGCCCAAACAGGGGGAACTATGGCTACACCTTC.

The V call is TRBV7-9, the J call TRBJ1-1, with TRBD1 matching 9 bases. CDR1 and CDR2 from the germline V gene are SEHNR and FQNEAQ (reference sequence). The CDR3 totals 13 residues. The V gene end was trimmed by 5 bases and the J gene end by 8 bases; junction bases not matched to a gene: 6. CDR3 bases: TGTGCCAGCAGCGAAACCGGGACAGGGGAAGCTTTCTTT. Protein product: CASSETGTGEAFF.

The chain has TRBV29-1 and TRBJ1-3, with D tentatively TRBD1 (5 bases). The CDR3 is made up of 15 amino acids. V was pared by 7 bases and J by 2 bases, with 18 bases between. CDR1 and CDR2 (germline): SQVTM, ANQGSEA. The DNA of the CDR3 is TGCAGCGCCCTCCCGGCGGGGGAAACTGGAAACACCATATATTTT. Translating gives CSALPAGETGNTIYF.